These T cell receptor beta chains were read from a single sample in a study of T cells after yellow fever vaccination. One entry per CDR3 protein, called by TCRdb with MiXCR from the 5' RACE reads. The table shows approximately 260,000 distinct CDR3 sequences, with 5.2% occurring only once. The input for sequencing was CD4+ T cells sorted from PBMCs, taken on the day of the yellow fever booster vaccination. These receptors were collected from a man aged 18-30 years who received the YFV17D yellow fever vaccine. Each CDR3 is given with its conserved first and last residue. A D gene is named only where the DNA matches it firmly. Some rows have no size entry. The others give once, few or many, or a class for an expanded clone.

TRBV4-3	few	TRBD1	CASSPYPQGASGELFF
TRBV6-6	NA	NA	CASSRSQPGETQYF
TRBV4-3	few	NA	CASSQDEGSPLHF
TRBV7-6	NA	NA	CASSLVPAATNEKLFF
TRBV10-3	NA	NA	CAISESSGGRETQYF
TRBV7-6	few	NA	CASSLASGGRSNQPQHF
TRBV11-3	NA	NA	CASSSRSGKQYF
TRBV10-3	few	TRBD2	CAISESGVAGGSDTQYF
TRBV4-2	NA	TRBD2	CASTPGTSGGKGAYEQYF
TRBV20-1	NA	NA	CSARAQAGSAGELFF
TRBV20-1	NA	NA	CSARQGNSPLHF
TRBV4-3	NA	TRBD2	CASSQDSKRGRQETQYF